This note documents a single T cell receptor beta chain sequence. The sample originates from a study of blood T cell repertoires in COVID-19. The wider study: COVID-19 samples collected from the United States, Italy and Spain covered acute and convalescent phases.

The table came from immunoSEQ multiplex PCR; TCRdb's copy has only in-frame clones and leaves some out. The data contain about 670,000 clones, 75% to 90% of them singletons. This TCR was recovered from a woman aged 18-35 years with acute or convalescent COVID-19. The sequencing sample was made of peripheral blood.

As DNA, the CDR3 is TGTGCCAGCAGCTTAGGGGGCCGCGAAAAACTGTTTTTT. Translation: CASSLGGREKLFF. The rearrangement uses TRBV7-2 and TRBJ1-4; a possible D gene is TRBD1 (5 bases). This CDR3 has 13 residues. V gave up 1 base and J gave up 8 bases, with 8 bases separating them. Germline V gene lookup returns CDR1 SGHTA and CDR2 FQGNSA.